The 21 T cell receptor beta chains below all came from one sample that was sequenced in a study of blood T cell repertoires in COVID-19. Here immunoSEQ multiplex PCR was the method, and the copy in TCRdb shows in-frame clones only, minus some. Of 300,000 to 400,000 clones in the sample, 85% to 90% are singletons; the top ten hold over 0.95%. The sequenced material came from PBMCs or T cells enriched from blood (not recorded which). These receptors were obtained from a man aged 18-30 years who had recovered from COVID-19.

The gene calls are TRBV5-1 and TRBJ1-2, with TRBD1 matching 7 bases. The CDR3 runs to 13 residues. Per the germline V gene, CDR1 is SGHRS and CDR2 is YFSETQ. Unmatched junction bases numbered 3, after V lost 4 bases and J lost 3 bases. The CDR3, as DNA: TGCGCCAGCAGCCCTACAGGGGACTATGGCTACACCTTC. Its protein product is CASSPTGDYGYTF.

This clone was found once. The CDR3 here is CASRPGQAYEQYF. CDR3 nucleotides: TGTGCCAGCAGACCGGGACAGGCGTACGAGCAGTACTTC. The chain combines TRBV6-5 with TRBJ2-7; the match to TRBD1 covers 8 bases. The germline V gene encodes CDR1 MNHEY and CDR2 SVGAGI. V dropped 6 bases and J dropped 4; count of bases not matched to a gene: 5. The CDR3 contains 13 residues.

The CDR3 coding sequence is TGCGCCAGCAGCCAAGAACAGGGGATACAGAACACTGAAGCTTTCTTT. This sequence encodes CASSQEQGIQNTEAFF. The chain combines TRBV4-1 with TRBJ1-1; 7 bases match TRBD1. The germline gives CDR1 MGHRA, CDR2 YSYEKL. J lost 1 base, V lost 0 bases, and 5 bases had no gene match. This CDR3 comprises 16 residues.

The V call is TRBV24-1, the J call TRBJ2-3, with D maybe TRBD2 (7 bases). Trimming shortened V by 6 bases and J by 4 bases, and 16 bases separated the two germline ends. The CDR3 is made up of 15 amino acids. In germline, CDR1 is KGHDR, CDR2 SFDVKD. The CDR3 region has the DNA TGTGCCACCAGTCGGGACTGGGAGGGGGCAGATACGCAGTATTTT. It translates to CATSRDWEGADTQYF.

The chain carries TRBV27 and TRBJ1-2; possible D gene TRBD1, 5 bases. The CDR3 runs 16 residues. Trimming took 1 base from V and 5 from J, leaving 17 bases between them. CDR1 and CDR2 (germline): MNHEY, SMNVEV (reference sequence). Here the CDR3 reads CASSLFSTGGWYGYTF. The CDR3 region has the DNA TGTGCCAGCAGTTTATTTTCGACGGGGGGGTGGTATGGCTACACCTTC.

About this clone: The same CDR3 also results from other DNA sequences found in this sample. This chain uses TRBV11-3 with TRBJ2-7, with a weak D call TRBD1 (6 bases). The CDR3 loop spans 12 amino acids. The germline V gene encodes CDR1 SGHNT and CDR2 YENEEA. V lost 5 bases and J lost 6, with 11 bases in between. DNA for the CDR3: TGTGCCAGCAGCCCCAGGGGTGGCGAGCAGTACTTC. Protein sequence: CASSPRGGEQYF.

The V gene is TRBV7-3, the J gene TRBJ2-1; TRBD2 agrees at 8 bases. Germline V gene lookup returns CDR1 SGHTA and CDR2 FQGTGA. This CDR3 has 15 amino acids. The junction had 6 bases not matched to a gene; V was cut back by 6 bases and J by 2 bases. In DNA, the CDR3 is TGTGCCAGCAGATCAACTAGCGGCCCCTACAATGAGCAGTTCTTC. This sequence encodes CASRSTSGPYNEQFF.

The DNA of the CDR3 is TGTGCCAGCAGTGCAAAATCCGGGACAGGGGTCGGAAAACTGTTTTTT. Amino acids: CASSAKSGTGVGKLFF. The V and J genes are TRBV27 and TRBJ1-4; 10 nucleotides match TRBD1. The CDR3 is made up of 16 amino acids. V dropped 5 bases and J dropped 10; count of bases not matched to a gene: 13. Germline V CDR1 and CDR2: MNHEY, SMNVEV (reference sequence).

This clone was counted only a few times. V usage is TRBV11-1 and J usage is TRBJ2-7; 7 nucleotides align to TRBD2. Germline CDR1 is SGHAT and CDR2 is FQDESV (reference sequence). The CDR3 is 15 amino acids. With V trimmed by 1 base and J by 2 bases, 5 bases remained unmatched. Here the CDR3 reads CASSLGAGLTYEQYF. The CDR3 nucleotides read TGTGCCAGCAGCTTAGGAGCGGGGCTCACCTACGAGCAGTACTTC.

V usage is TRBV4-3 and J usage is TRBJ2-5; 8 nucleotides agree with TRBD2. This CDR3 is built from 15 residues. Germline values: CDR1 LGHNA, CDR2 YSLEER. V trimming: 1 base; J trimming: 5 bases; junction bases outside the gene matches: 6. CDR3 in amino acids: CASSQVPSGWETQYF. The DNA of the CDR3 is TGCGCCAGCAGCCAAGTTCCTAGCGGGTGGGAGACCCAGTACTTC.

This chain connects TRBV4-3 to TRBJ1-6; possibly TRBD1 for D (6 bases). This CDR3 region has 15 residues. V was pared by 0 bases and J by 9 bases, with 12 bases between. The germline CDR1 and CDR2 sequences are LGHNA and YSLEER. CDR3 loop: CASSQDMDSASPLHF. The CDR3, as DNA: TGCGCCAGCAGCCAAGATATGGACAGTGCTTCACCCCTCCACTTT.

This sequence joins TRBV19 and TRBJ2-7; 8 bases are a match to TRBD2. Germline trimming cut 7 bases from V and 3 bases from J; bases unmatched to any gene: 14. Germline-derived CDR1 and CDR2 are LNHDA and SQIVND (reference sequence). This CDR3 spans 16 amino acids. CDR3 protein: CASTTEGTSGFYEQYF. CDR3 sequence (DNA): TGTGCCAGTACCACGGAGGGTACTAGCGGTTTCTACGAGCAGTACTTC.

This clone was seen only once. The chain couples TRBV9 to TRBJ2-7; 10 nucleotides agree with TRBD2. The CDR3 is made up of 17 amino acids. Per germline, CDR1 SGDLS and CDR2 YYNGEE. J lost 3 bases, V lost 0 bases, and 9 bases had no gene match. CDR3 sequence: CASSVEGGLAGVYEQYF. CDR3 DNA sequence: TGTGCCAGCAGCGTAGAGGGGGGGCTAGCGGGAGTCTACGAGCAGTACTTC.

V is TRBV7-2 and J is TRBJ2-1; the D is unclear. Trimming stripped 5 bases from V and 0 bases from J, with 14 bases between. Per germline, CDR1 SGHTA and CDR2 FQGNSA. The CDR3 covers 16 residues. CDR3 sequence: CASSPFAVSSYNEQFF. The CDR3 coding sequence is TGTGCCAGCAGCCCATTTGCGGTGAGCTCCTACAATGAGCAGTTCTTC.

The chain is built from TRBV5-4 and TRBJ2-7; no clear D gene. Germline V gene sequence: CDR1 SGHNT, CDR2 YYREEE (reference sequence). V was trimmed by 0 bases and J by 3 bases, leaving 13 bases between them. The CDR3 is 15 residues long. The CDR3 nucleotides read TGTGCCAGCAGCTTGGATCCCTCGAGAGGCTACGAGCAGTACTTC. The encoded protein is CASSLDPSRGYEQYF. Based on the CDR3 plus reference TRBV5-4 and TRBJ2-7, the full variable domain is ETGVTQSPTHLIKTRGQQVTLRCSSQSGHNTVSWYQQALGQGPQFIFQYYREEENGRGNFPPRFSGLQFPNYSSELNVNALELDDSALYLCASSLDPSRGYEQYFGPGTRLTVT.

The chain links TRBV2 to TRBJ2-3; a weak D match, TRBD2 (6 bases). V was clipped by 4 bases and J by 3 bases, with 14 bases between them. The length of the CDR3 is 15 residues. Germline CDR1 is SNHLY and CDR2 is FYNNEI. The CDR3 nucleotides read TGTGCCAGCAGTGGGTCGCGGGCGGGGACAGATACGCAGTATTTT. This translates into CASSGSRAGTDTQYF.

The gene calls are TRBV6-1 and TRBJ1-5, with 7 nucleotides matching TRBD1. Losses at the gene ends were 4 bases for V and 0 bases for J; bases not matched to a gene: 12. CDR3 length: 18 amino acids. The germline V gene encodes CDR1 MNHNS and CDR2 SASEGT. This chain's CDR3 is CASSGTGQRRYSNQPQHF. The CDR3 DNA sequence: TGTGCCAGCAGTGGAACGGGACAGAGACGTTATAGCAATCAGCCCCAGCATTTT.

V and J are TRBV19 and TRBJ2-3; 10 positions match TRBD2. V shed 2 bases and J 4 bases; nucleotides not matched to a gene: 9. From germline, CDR1 is LNHDA and CDR2 SQIVND (reference sequence). CDR3 length equals 17 residues. CDR3 coding DNA: TGTGCCAGTAGTATAAACTGGAGCGGGGGGGCCTCAGATACGCAGTATTTT. Its protein is CASSINWSGGASDTQYF.

In its sample, this clone was seen once. The chain is built from TRBV19 and TRBJ1-2; 8 positions match TRBD1. In germline, CDR1 is LNHDA, CDR2 SQIVND (reference sequence). The ends lost 11 bases at V and 4 bases at J; junction bases unmatched: 6. CDR3 length equals 12 residues. For the CDR3, the DNA is TGTGCCGTCGGACAGGGCGGCTATGGCTACACCTTC. Protein: CAVGQGGYGYTF. The full variable domain, with the rest looked up from reference TRBV19 and TRBJ1-2, is DGGITQSPKYLFRKEGQNVTLSCEQNLNHDAMYWYRQDPGQGLRLIYYSQIVNDFQKGDIAEGYSVSREKKESFPLTVTSAQKNPTAFYLCAVGQGGYGYTFGSGTRLTVV.

J is TRBJ2-7 and V is TRBV5-8, with TRBD1 identical over 8 bases. The junction had 7 bases not matched to a gene; V was cut back by 4 bases and J by 4 bases. The germline gives CDR1 SGHTS, CDR2 YDEGEE. This CDR3 has 14 residues. The CDR3 spells CASSSGQGPYEQYF. The CDR3 nucleotides read TGTGCCAGCAGCAGCGGACAGGGCCCATACGAGCAGTACTTC.

The V call is TRBV29-1, the J call TRBJ2-7, with 11 bases fitting TRBD2. Germline V gene data show CDR1 as SQVTM and CDR2 as ANQGSEA. The CDR3 spans 13 residues. V shed 6 bases and J 2 bases; nucleotides not matched to a gene: 3. CDR3 residues: CSVGTSGPYEQYF. Here the CDR3 DNA reads TGCAGCGTCGGGACTAGCGGTCCCTACGAGCAGTACTTC.